This entry describes one T cell receptor beta chain. Its antigen remains unidentified. Selected pancreatic ductal adenocarcinoma patients had undergone surgery without neoadjuvant therapy. The entry originates in a study of T cells in pancreatic ductal adenocarcinoma. Study conclusions and caveats: Compared with tumor, blood showed more total productive templates and 6.5 to 10-fold more clonotypes. Comparisons of tumor and blood clonality may show falsely lower tumor diversity. Tumor and blood clonality did not differ significantly, about 0.1 versus 0.065.

This CDR3 contains 13 residues. Germline CDR1 SGHDN, CDR2 FVKESK. V was trimmed by 4 bases and J by 8 bases, leaving 12 bases between them. Sequencing was performed with immunoSEQ multiplex PCR; in TCRdb, only in-frame clones are kept and a portion is missing. The data show around 15,000 clones, 91% seen once. Sequenced input: PBMCs. This clonotype originated in a human donor with pancreatic ductal adenocarcinoma. The rearrangement joins TRBV14 to TRBJ1-5; unclear D gene. The CDR3 loop reads CASSRKPREPQHF. In DNA, the CDR3 is TGTGCCAGCAGCCGCAAACCTAGGGAGCCCCAGCATTTT.